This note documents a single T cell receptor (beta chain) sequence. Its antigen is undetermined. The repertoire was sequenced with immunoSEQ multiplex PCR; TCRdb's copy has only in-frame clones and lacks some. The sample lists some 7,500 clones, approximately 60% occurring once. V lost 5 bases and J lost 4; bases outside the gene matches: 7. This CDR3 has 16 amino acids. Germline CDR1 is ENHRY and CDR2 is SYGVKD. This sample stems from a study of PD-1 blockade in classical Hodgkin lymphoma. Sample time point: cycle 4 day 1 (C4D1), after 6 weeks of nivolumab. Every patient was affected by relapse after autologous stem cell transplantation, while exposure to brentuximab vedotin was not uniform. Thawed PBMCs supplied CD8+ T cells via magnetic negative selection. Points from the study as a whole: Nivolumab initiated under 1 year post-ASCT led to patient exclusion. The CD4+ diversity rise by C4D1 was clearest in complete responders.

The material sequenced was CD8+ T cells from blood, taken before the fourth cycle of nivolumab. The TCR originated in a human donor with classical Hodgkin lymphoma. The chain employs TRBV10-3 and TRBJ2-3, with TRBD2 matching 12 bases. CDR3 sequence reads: CAISPTSGSGPDTQYF. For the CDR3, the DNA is TGTGCCATCAGTCCGACTAGCGGGAGTGGCCCAGATACGCAGTATTTT.